This TCR beta chain was observed in a study of T-cell reconstitution after alpha-beta-depleted transplantation in children. TCRbeta library preparation incorporated unique molecular identifiers. Each CDR3 protein gets one entry after TCRdb re-called the PCR reads with MiXCR. The table includes 300,000 to 400,000 distinct CDR3 sequences, about an eighth detected once. Germline trimming cut 5 bases from V and 8 bases from J; bases unmatched to any gene: 10. The CDR3 totals 15 residues. Germline CDR1 SEHNR, CDR2 FQNEAQ (reference sequence). The sequencing here drew on PBMCs, taken from the stem cell graft. The TCR comes from a human donor who donated a stem cell graft to a child with Fanconi anemia. The chain recombines TRBV7-9 with TRBJ2-1; 9 bases fit TRBD2. The CDR3 DNA sequence: TGTGCCAGCAGCCCAGAGGCGGGGGGGCCGCATGAGCAGTTCTTC. Translating gives CASSPEAGGPHEQFF.